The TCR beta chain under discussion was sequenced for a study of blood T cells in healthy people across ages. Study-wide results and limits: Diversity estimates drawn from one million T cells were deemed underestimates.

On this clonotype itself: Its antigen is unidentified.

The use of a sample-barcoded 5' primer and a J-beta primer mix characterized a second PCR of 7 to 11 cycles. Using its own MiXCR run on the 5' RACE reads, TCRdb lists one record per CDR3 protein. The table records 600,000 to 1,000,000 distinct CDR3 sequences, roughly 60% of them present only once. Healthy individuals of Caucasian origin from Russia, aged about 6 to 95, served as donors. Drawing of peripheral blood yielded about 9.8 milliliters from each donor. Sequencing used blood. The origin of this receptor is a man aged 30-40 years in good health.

The CDR3 region has the DNA TGTGCCAGCAGCCAAGCCGCTAGCGGGAGCACAGATACGCAGTATTTT. Residues: CASSQAASGSTDTQYF. The chain employs TRBV4-2 and TRBJ2-3; 8 bases are shared with TRBD2. The germline CDR1 and CDR2 sequences are LGHNA and YNFKEQ. V lost 1 base to trimming and J lost 0 bases; unmatched junction nucleotides: 3. This CDR3 comprises 16 residues.